One sample yielded the 14 T cell receptor beta chains listed below, sequenced in a study of T cells in Graves' hyperthyroidism and ophthalmopathy. Amplification yielded TCR beta CDR3 regions, with RNA transcripts as the source. An initial round of RT-PCR targeting the TCR CDR3 relied on the HTBI primer set. A single record per CDR3 protein comes from TCRdb applying MiXCR to the multiplex PCR reads. This sample has about 360,000 distinct CDR3 sequences, with around a quarter found just once. Sample: blood. These TCRs come from a man over 45 with Graves' hyperthyroidism.

The chain links TRBV6-1 to TRBJ1-1; no definite D call. CDR1 is MNHNS and CDR2 is SASEGT in the germline V gene. Between the trimmed V and J ends, which lost 5 bases and 0 bases, there was a span of 13 bases. The CDR3 sequence is 15 residues long. The CDR3 loop reads CASSKTRTVNTEAFF. The DNA of the CDR3 is TGTGCCAGCAGTAAAACCCGGACGGTGAACACTGAAGCTTTCTTT.

This clonotype was counted only a few times. The chain couples TRBV12-3 or TRBV12-4 to TRBJ2-5; D is unclear. The V gene lost 3 bases and the J gene lost 1 base, with 6 bases spanning the gap. The CDR3 extends over 13 amino acids. The CDR3 protein is CASSFAIQETQYF. Here the CDR3 DNA reads TGTGCCAGCAGTTTTGCAATCCAAGAGACCCAGTACTTC.

This clonotype was seen a few times. The chain has TRBV6-5 and TRBJ2-1, with 13 bases that match TRBD2. CDR3 length: 16 residues. CDR1 and CDR2 from the germline V gene are MNHEY and SVGAGI. J was trimmed by 9 bases and V by 2 bases; bases with no gene match: 7. The CDR3, as DNA: TGTGCCAGCAGTTACCCACTAGCGGGAGGGCCAGGTGAGCAGTTCTTC. Translation: CASSYPLAGGPGEQFF.

This chain uses TRBV7-2 with TRBJ1-1, with unresolved D. CDR3 length: 12 amino acids. Between the trimmed V and J ends, which lost 5 bases and 5 bases, there was a span of 9 bases. Per the germline V gene, CDR1 is SGHTA and CDR2 is FQGNSA. CDR3 nucleotides: TGTGCCAGCAGCCCCAGGATTACTGAAGCTTTCTTT. Protein: CASSPRITEAFF.

The chain links TRBV20-1 to TRBJ1-3; weak D call: TRBD1 (5 bases). CDR3 length: 13 residues. Trimming stripped 3 bases from V and 3 bases from J, with 9 bases between. CDR1 DFQATT and CDR2 SNEGSKA come from the germline V gene (reference sequence). The CDR3 DNA follows: TGCAGTGCTAGCGGGGGTCTTGGAAACACCATATATTTT. This translates into CSASGGLGNTIYF.

The chain uses TRBV18 and TRBJ2-3; the D is unclear. There are 16 residues in the CDR3. The germline CDR1 and CDR2 sequences are KGHSH and LQKENI. V dropped 4 bases and J dropped 6 bases, with 20 bases sitting between them. In nucleotides, the CDR3 is TGTGCCAGCTCACGGCGGAACGCCGACCTCTGGGATACGCAGTATTTT. It is translated as CASSRRNADLWDTQYF.

In its sample, this clonotype was seen a few times. The chain employs TRBV20-1 and TRBJ2-3; 10 bases map to TRBD2. After removal of 0 bases from V and 2 bases from J, the junction contained 11 bases not matched to a gene. The CDR3 sequence is 18 residues long. CDR1 DFQATT and CDR2 SNEGSKA come from the germline V gene (reference sequence). CDR3 sequence (DNA): TGCAGTGCTAGAGATCCTAGCGGGAGACGGGGGGACACAGATACGCAGTATTTT. As protein: CSARDPSGRRGDTDTQYF.

This clonotype was seen a few times. The chain employs TRBV20-1 and TRBJ1-1; 12 bases match TRBD1. CDR1 DFQATT and CDR2 SNEGSKA come from the germline V gene (reference sequence). Germline trimming cut 6 bases from V and 3 bases from J; bases unmatched to any gene: 8. The CDR3 loop spans 15 amino acids. CDR3 bases: TGCAGTGCCACCGGGACAGGGGGCCGGGACACTGAAGCTTTCTTT. Encoded protein: CSATGTGGRDTEAFF.

This clonotype has only one observation. This chain joins TRBV20-1 and TRBJ2-3; 10 bases are a match to TRBD2. CDR1 and CDR2 (germline): DFQATT, SNEGSKA (reference sequence). V shed 3 bases and J 5 bases; nucleotides not matched to a gene: 5. The CDR3 is 14 residues long. The CDR3 reads CSASGLAVGDTQYF. The CDR3 DNA reads as TGCAGTGCTAGTGGACTAGCGGTGGGAGATACGCAGTATTTT.

This clonotype was detected ten times or more. CDR3 region: CASSSLKGQADRGEQYF. DNA of the CDR3: TGTGCCAGCAGCTCATTAAAGGGACAGGCGGACCGGGGTGAGCAGTACTTC. The chain employs TRBV11-2 and TRBJ2-7; TRBD1 agrees at 8 bases. After removal of 4 bases from V and 7 bases from J, the junction contained 18 bases not matched to a gene. Looked up from germline, CDR1 is SGHAT and CDR2 is FQNNGV. The CDR3 has 17 residues.

The CDR3 nucleotides read TGTGCCAGCAGTACCAATACAGGGGGCAATTCACCCCTCCACTTT. This encodes CASSTNTGGNSPLHF. The rearrangement joins TRBV27 to TRBJ1-6, with 9 bases matching TRBD1. Germline loops: CDR1 MNHEY, CDR2 SMNVEV (reference sequence). The junction had 6 bases not matched to a gene; V was cut back by 5 bases and J by 7 bases. This CDR3 is 15 amino acids long.

This clonotype showed up just a few times. The chain couples TRBV30 to TRBJ2-5; D might be TRBD1 (6 bases). Germline CDR1 is GTSNPN and CDR2 is SVGIG (reference sequence). The CDR3 contains 13 residues. With 1 base removed from V and 5 bases from J, the gap between germline ends came to 11 bases. The CDR3 is CAWSGGGWETQYF. Written as DNA, the CDR3 is TGTGCCTGGAGTGGAGGGGGTTGGGAGACCCAGTACTTC.

As for this clonotype: A junction end diverges from the germline sequence, so it may reflect a read error. The V gene is TRBV4-1, the J gene TRBJ2-3, with D perhaps TRBD1 (6 bases). CDR1 MGHRA and CDR2 YSYEKL come from the germline V gene. This CDR3 is built from 19 residues. In DNA form, the CDR3 reads TGCGCCAGCAGCCAAGATCAAATCTCACAGGGTTATAAGCCAGATGCGCAGTATTTT. Amino acid sequence: CASSQDQISQGYKPDAQYF.

There are a few counts of this clonotype. The rearrangement links TRBV10-2 to TRBJ2-7, with no clear D. The germline V gene encodes CDR1 WSHSY and CDR2 SAAADI. The CDR3 has 14 residues. V lost 3 bases and J 4 bases, leaving 13 bases between the germline ends. CDR3 amino acids: CASSDRDGRYEQYF. DNA for the CDR3: TGCGCCAGCAGTGATCGAGATGGGCGGTACGAGCAGTACTTC.